This TCR beta chain appears in the sequencing data of a study of shared clonotypes between healthy human individuals. The V gene end was trimmed by 6 bases and the J gene end by 2 bases; junction bases not matched to a gene: 8. Germline lookup yields CDR1 MGHDK and CDR2 SYGVNS. The CDR3 totals 15 residues. Only in-frame clones appear in the TCRdb table, and some are missing; sequencing was by immunoSEQ multiplex PCR. The sample yields approximately 1.4 million clones, about 98% seen once. This clonotype was sampled from a man aged 25 to 40 in good health. The chain combines TRBV25-1 with TRBJ2-3, with TRBD1 matching 7 bases. Material: naive CD4+ T cells sorted from blood. Stated subset: CD45RA+ positively selected. Here the CDR3 reads CASRGHRGYTDTQYF. CDR3 coding DNA: TGTGCCAGCAGGGGGCACAGGGGATACACAGATACGCAGTATTTT.